This TCR beta chain was sequenced during a study of T cells in localized non-small cell lung cancer. Study-wide points: Median about 56 top-100 tumor clones were shared with paired adjacent lung. One tumor region alone was sequenced, and heterogeneity therefore remains possible. Among blood samples, higher T cell density accompanied longer overall survival.

Sequencing used immunoSEQ multiplex PCR; TCRdb keeps in-frame clones, though not all of them. Among about 17,000 clones listed, roughly 89% were seen once. Germline assignment: CDR1 SGDLS and CDR2 YYNGEE. The CDR3 consists of 15 residues. Trimming pared 0 bases from V and 2 bases from J, leaving 9 bases between. A word on this clone: As yet, its antigen is unknown. The same CDR3 can be traced to other DNA sequences in this sample.

The source material was peripheral blood mononuclear cells, sampled before any cancer treatment. The J gene is TRBJ1-3, the V gene TRBV9, with a weak D call TRBD1 (6 bases). This clonotype originated in a woman aged 35 to 70 with stage III lung adenocarcinoma. CDR3 protein: CASSVGRGAGNTIYF. CDR3 in DNA: TGTGCCAGCAGCGTAGGTAGGGGGGCTGGAAACACCATATATTTT.